One sample yielded the 29 T cell receptor beta chains listed below, sequenced in a study of CXCR3-negative and CXCR3-positive naive CD8 T cells. TRB cDNA libraries were made by UMI-labeled 5' RACE. TCRdb reprocessed the 5' RACE reads, with one entry per CDR3 protein and no DNA. This repertoire comprises 120,000 or so distinct CDR3 sequences; its ten largest clones make up 0.59%. These TCRs' antigens remain unknown. Study-wide points: TRB CDR3s were more hydrophobic in CXCR3-positive than in CXCR3-negative naive cells.

The sequenced sample consisted of naive CXCR3+ CD8+ T cells from blood. Sample subset: CD45RO-CCR7+CD27+CD95- naive CD8+ T cells expressing CXCR3 (TNR3+). The source is a human donor in good health. Some clones in this sample may be carry-over from other donors' samples.

This chain links TRBV5-1 with TRBJ2-1; as DNA is missing, the TRBD1 call by TCRdb cannot be tested. Germline CDR1 and CDR2: SGHRS and YFSETQ. The CDR3 has 16 residues. CDR3 residues: CASSPARTGGYNEQFF.

V usage is TRBV28 and J usage is TRBJ2-4. CDR3 length: 15 amino acids. Germline loops: CDR1 MDHEN, CDR2 SYDVKM. The CDR3 here is CASSSPGVAKNIQYF.

V is TRBV12-3 or TRBV12-4 and J is TRBJ1-3; no DNA is available, so the TRBD1 call from TCRdb remains unchecked. This CDR3 spans 18 amino acids. The CDR3: CASSLYPGALARGNTIYF.

The rearrangement links TRBV28 to TRBJ2-2; the D call of TRBD2 rests on TCRdb alone, since no DNA is present to check it. CDR3 size: 19 residues. In germline, CDR1 is MDHEN, CDR2 SYDVKM. The CDR3: CASSLSHQALVLGTGELFF.

The rearrangement uses TRBV7-3 and TRBJ2-7; the D call from TCRdb, TRBD1, cannot be confirmed without DNA. Germline CDR1 reads SGHTA; CDR2 reads FQGTGA. The CDR3 contains 13 residues. CDR3 residues: CASSPPDSYEQYF.

The CDR3 is CASSSGQGGITEAFF. The chain combines TRBV6-5 with TRBJ1-1; TCRdb outputs TRBD1, but without DNA this stays unchecked. The CDR3 consists of 15 residues. Germline V lookup: CDR1 MNHEY, CDR2 SVGAGI.

The chain has TRBV30 and TRBJ1-2. Germline lookup yields CDR1 GTSNPN and CDR2 SVGIG (reference sequence). There are 15 residues in the CDR3. This CDR3 reads CAWEERVGFNYGYTF.

The chain links TRBV19 to TRBJ2-1; TCRdb's D call of TRBD2 is untestable without DNA. The germline V gene has CDR1 LNHDA and CDR2 SQIVND (reference sequence). The CDR3 length is 15 residues. The CDR3 spells CASTFLAGVNNEQFF.

This chain links TRBV29-1 with TRBJ2-3; TCRdb gives TRBD2 as the D gene, but with no DNA this cannot be confirmed. Germline values: CDR1 SQVTM, CDR2 ANQGSEA. CDR3 length: 14 amino acids. CDR3 sequence reads: CSVVWEGRADTQYF.

The V gene is TRBV20-1, the J gene TRBJ2-7; the D call from TCRdb, TRBD1, cannot be confirmed without DNA. Germline V gives CDR1 DFQATT, CDR2 SNEGSKA (reference sequence). The CDR3 has 14 amino acids. The CDR3 region is CSARVNEGAYEQYF.

The chain links TRBV5-1 to TRBJ1-1. The CDR3 length is 15 residues. Germline V gene data show CDR1 as SGHRS and CDR2 as YFSETQ. The CDR3 spells CASSLEGLMNTEAFF.

The rearrangement joins TRBV7-9 to TRBJ2-5. Germline loops: CDR1 SEHNR, CDR2 FQNEAQ (reference sequence). The length of the CDR3 is 13 residues. CDR3 residues: CASTPPHLETQYF. Variable domain in full (rest from reference TRBV7-9 and TRBJ2-5): DTGVSQNPRHKITKRGQNVTFRCDPISEHNRLYWYRQTLGQGPEFLTYFQNEAQLEKSRLLSDRFSAERPKGSFSTLEIQRTEQGDSAMYLCASTPPHLETQYFGPGTRLLVL.

The gene calls are TRBV6-6 and TRBJ1-1; TCRdb lists TRBD1, though no DNA is available to test this call. Per germline, CDR1 MNHNY and CDR2 SVGAGI (reference sequence). The CDR3 is 12 amino acids. The CDR3 sequence is CASTTGPPVDFF.

The genes are TRBV9 and TRBJ2-2; the D call of TRBD2 rests on TCRdb alone, since no DNA is present to check it. CDR1 is SGDLS and CDR2 is YYNGEE in the germline V gene. There are 15 residues in the CDR3. CDR3 protein: CASNQRGGDTGELFF. Looking up the rest from reference TRBV9 and TRBJ2-2 gives the full variable domain: DSGVTQTPKHLITATGQRVTLRCSPRSGDLSVYWYQQSLDQGLQFLIQYYNGEERAKGNILERFSAQQFPDLHSELNLSSLELGDSALYFCASNQRGGDTGELFFGEGSRLTVL.

The rearrangement joins TRBV7-6 to TRBJ2-7. The CDR3 runs 14 residues. The V gene's germline CDR1 is SGHVS and CDR2 FNYEAQ. CDR3 residues: CASSFNRDSYEQYF.

The chain couples TRBV9 to TRBJ2-3; lacking DNA, the TRBD2 call made by TCRdb goes unchecked. Germline V CDR1 and CDR2: SGDLS, YYNGEE. The length of the CDR3 is 16 residues. CDR3 sequence: CASSAIAGVTTDTQYF.

This rearrangement joins TRBV7-9 to TRBJ1-1. Germline CDR1 reads SEHNR; CDR2 reads FQNEAQ (reference sequence). The CDR3 is made up of 16 amino acids. The CDR3: CASSLSEVSVNTEAFF.

The chain has TRBV28 and TRBJ2-1; with no DNA, the TCRdb D assignment of TRBD2 cannot be verified. The germline CDR1 and CDR2 sequences are MDHEN and SYDVKM. The CDR3 extends over 16 amino acids. The CDR3 sequence: CASSLAPGLDYNEQFF.

The chain uses TRBV27 and TRBJ2-7; the TCRdb D gene call, TRBD2, has no DNA to confirm it. Germline CDR1 MNHEY, CDR2 SMNVEV (reference sequence). This CDR3 comprises 13 residues. CDR3 protein: CASTAGGTYEQYF.

The gene calls are TRBV13 and TRBJ1-1; the TRBD1 assignment by TCRdb is unverifiable without DNA. Germline CDR1 and CDR2: PRHDT and FYEKMQ (reference sequence). There are 14 residues in the CDR3. This CDR3 reads CASSWDGTNTEAFF.

V usage is TRBV7-9 and J usage is TRBJ2-1. Per germline, CDR1 SEHNR and CDR2 FQNEAQ (reference sequence). CDR3 size: 15 residues. CDR3 residues: CASSQQGGSYNEQFF. Together with reference TRBV7-9 and TRBJ2-1, the CDR3 gives the full variable domain: DTGVSQNPRHKITKRGQNVTFRCDPISEHNRLYWYRQTLGQGPEFLTYFQNEAQLEKSRLLSDRFSAERPKGSFSTLEIQRTEQGDSAMYLCASSQQGGSYNEQFFGPGTRLTVL.

The V call is TRBV29-1, the J call TRBJ2-4; TCRdb picks TRBD1, but there is no DNA to check that call. Germline CDR1 SQVTM, CDR2 ANQGSEA. The CDR3 totals 15 residues. The CDR3 region is CSVETAGTGFDIQYF.

The CDR3 reads CASSSQDYGYTF. The chain recombines TRBV6-5 with TRBJ1-2. The CDR3 sequence is 12 residues long. In germline, CDR1 is MNHEY, CDR2 SVGAGI.

The V gene is TRBV28, the J gene TRBJ2-7; TCRdb outputs TRBD2, but without DNA this stays unchecked. Germline V lookup: CDR1 MDHEN, CDR2 SYDVKM. The CDR3 contains 15 residues. This CDR3 is CASSHPRAGVYEQYF.

The V and J genes are TRBV18 and TRBJ2-7; lacking DNA, the TRBD2 call made by TCRdb goes unchecked. CDR3 length: 15 residues. Germline V gene sequence: CDR1 KGHSH, CDR2 LQKENI. This CDR3 reads CASSPSAGNSYEQYF. Supplemented by reference TRBV18 and TRBJ2-7, the full variable domain reads NAGVMQNPRHLVRRRGQEARLRCSPMKGHSHVYWYRQLPEEGLKFMVYLQKENIIDESGMPKERFSAEFPKEGPSILRIQQVVRGDSAAYFCASSPSAGNSYEQYFGPGTRLTVT.

CDR3 amino acids: CSVEIRDRQETQYF. The V call is TRBV29-1, the J call TRBJ2-5; TCRdb's D gene call, TRBD1, goes unchecked for lack of DNA. Germline assignment: CDR1 SQVTM and CDR2 ANQGSEA. The length of the CDR3 is 14 residues.

This rearrangement joins TRBV4-2 to TRBJ1-1; TCRdb's D gene call, TRBD1, goes unchecked for lack of DNA. The CDR3 runs 14 residues. CDR1 and CDR2 from the germline V gene are LGHNA and YNFKEQ. The CDR3 loop reads CASSQWDGNTEAFF.

The V gene is TRBV4-1, the J gene TRBJ2-3; absent DNA, TCRdb's TRBD1 call cannot be checked. Germline lookup yields CDR1 MGHRA and CDR2 YSYEKL. CDR3 length: 14 amino acids. CDR3 sequence reads: CASSQDMEDGGQYF.

V is TRBV20-1 and J is TRBJ2-4; as DNA is missing, the TRBD1 call by TCRdb cannot be tested. CDR1 and CDR2 from the germline V gene are DFQATT and SNEGSKA (reference sequence). This CDR3 is built from 14 residues. This chain's CDR3 is CSARPTGERNIQYF.